This T cell receptor (beta chain) came from a study of OX40 agonist ivuxolimab in advanced cancers. Study background: Patients achieving partial responses numbered three: one hepatocellular carcinoma case and two cutaneous melanoma cases.

Using immunoSEQ multiplex PCR, the repertoire was profiled, and TCRdb retains in-frame clones only, with some absent. The profile shows over 60,000 clones, around 86% of them singletons. V lost 11 bases and J lost 1, with 17 bases in between. CDR3 length: 14 amino acids. The germline V gene has CDR1 MNHNS and CDR2 SASEGT. Exclusion applied to patients with autoimmune disease history or systemic immunosuppression. Sampled blood was obtained at baseline, cycle 4 day 1, and cycle 7 day 1. V is TRBV6-1 and J is TRBJ1-1; unclear D gene. The sample in question was CD4+ or CD8+ T cells sorted from blood, obtained in a trial of the OX40 agonist ivuxolimab. The clonotype originates from an adult with an advanced solid tumor such as melanoma, head and neck, liver or kidney cancer. CDR3 loop: CAGSVGRQNTEAFF. Written as DNA, the CDR3 is TGTGCCGGTTCCGTCGGGAGGCAGAACACTGAAGCTTTCTTT.